Sequencing of this T cell receptor beta chain was carried out in a study of radiation and T cells in renal cell carcinoma. Broader study findings: From baseline, blood top tumor clonotypes peaked at 2 weeks post-radiation.

Time point here: blood 2 weeks post-SBRT. Treatment described: 15 Gy SBRT to primary tumor, nephrectomy 4 weeks later. Per the germline V gene, CDR1 is MNHEY and CDR2 is SMNVEV (reference sequence). There are 18 residues in the CDR3. Trimming at V came to 6 bases and at J to 0 bases, leaving 10 bases not matched to a gene. As concerns this clone: Its antigen is currently unknown.

Only in-frame clones appear in the TCRdb table, and some are missing; sequencing was by immunoSEQ multiplex PCR. The table records almost 50,000 clones, about 80% of them present only once. This sequence originates from a woman in her 70s with renal cell carcinoma. The chain recombines TRBV27 with TRBJ2-1; 11 bases are a match to TRBD2. The material was blood, obtained from a patient whose treatment included radiotherapy and nephrectomy. The chain's CDR3 is CASSPSGLAGSSYNEQFF. CDR3 coding DNA: TGTGCCAGCAGCCCGAGTGGACTAGCGGGTAGCTCCTACAATGAGCAGTTCTTC.